This paragraph covers one T cell receptor beta chain sequence. This CDR3 has 13 residues. Germline V CDR1 and CDR2: MNHNY, SVGAGI (reference sequence). Trimming removed 4 bases from V and 0 bases from J, with 7 bases in between. Data came from immunoSEQ multiplex PCR; TCRdb stores just in-frame clones and leaves some out. Among 12,000 or so clones, under 50% were seen once, and the ten largest hold approximately 10%. These data come from a study of T cell clonotyping in hematopoietic cell transplantation. The sequenced sample consisted of peripheral blood mononuclear cells. This sequence was found in a man between 50 and 59 years old in good health. Some clones in this sample may be carry-over from other donors' samples. This chain links TRBV6-6 with TRBJ2-7, with D perhaps TRBD2 (5 bases). The CDR3 loop is CASSSRVSYEQYF. The CDR3 bases are TGTGCCAGCAGTTCGCGGGTCTCCTACGAGCAGTACTTC.